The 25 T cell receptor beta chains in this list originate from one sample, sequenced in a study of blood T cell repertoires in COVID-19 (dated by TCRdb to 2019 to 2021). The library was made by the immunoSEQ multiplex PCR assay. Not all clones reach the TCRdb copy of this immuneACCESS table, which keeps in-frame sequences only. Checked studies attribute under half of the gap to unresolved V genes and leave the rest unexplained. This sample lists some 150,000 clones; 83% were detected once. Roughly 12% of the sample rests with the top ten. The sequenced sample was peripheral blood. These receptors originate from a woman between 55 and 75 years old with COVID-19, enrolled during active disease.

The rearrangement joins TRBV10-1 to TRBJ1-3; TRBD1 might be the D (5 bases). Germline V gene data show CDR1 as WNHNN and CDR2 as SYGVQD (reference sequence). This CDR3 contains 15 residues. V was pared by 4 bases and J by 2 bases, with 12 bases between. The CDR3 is CASSAGQAAGNTIYF. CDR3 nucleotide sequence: TGCGCCAGCAGTGCCGGACAAGCAGCTGGAAACACCATATATTTT.

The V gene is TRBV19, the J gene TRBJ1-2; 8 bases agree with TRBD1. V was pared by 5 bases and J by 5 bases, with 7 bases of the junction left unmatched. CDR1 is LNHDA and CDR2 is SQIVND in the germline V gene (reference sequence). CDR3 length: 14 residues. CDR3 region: CASSSRTGRYGYTF. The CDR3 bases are TGTGCCAGTAGTTCCCGGACAGGGCGGTATGGCTACACCTTC.

CDR3 in amino acids: CASSLGRGVTEAFF. In DNA, the CDR3 is TGCGCCAGCAGCTTGGGCAGGGGTGTGACTGAAGCTTTCTTT. The chain is built from TRBV5-1 and TRBJ1-1; tentatively, D is TRBD1 (6 bases). The CDR3 runs to 14 residues. Germline CDR1 and CDR2: SGHRS and YFSETQ. Trimming removed 0 bases at V and 5 bases at J, with 11 bases between.

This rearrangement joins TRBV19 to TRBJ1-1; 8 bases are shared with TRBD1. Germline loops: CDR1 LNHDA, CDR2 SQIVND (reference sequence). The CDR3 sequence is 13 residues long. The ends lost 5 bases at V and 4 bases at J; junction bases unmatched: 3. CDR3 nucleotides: TGTGCCAGTAGTCAACAGGGGGTCACTGAAGCTTTCTTT. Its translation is CASSQQGVTEAFF.

In nucleotides, the CDR3 is TGTGCCAGTAGTATAGATGCAGCAGGGGTTTCACCCCTCCACTTT. Encoded protein: CASSIDAAGVSPLHF. The chain links TRBV19 to TRBJ1-6, with D possibly matching TRBD1 (6 bases). The CDR3 runs 15 residues. Germline V lookup: CDR1 LNHDA, CDR2 SQIVND (reference sequence). With 0 bases removed from V and 9 bases from J, the gap between germline ends came to 12 bases.

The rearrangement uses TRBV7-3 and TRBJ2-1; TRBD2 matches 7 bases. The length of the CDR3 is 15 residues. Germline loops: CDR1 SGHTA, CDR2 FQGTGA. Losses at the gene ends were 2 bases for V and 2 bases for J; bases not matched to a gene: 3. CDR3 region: CASSLFGGTYNEQFF. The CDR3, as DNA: TGTGCCAGCAGCTTATTCGGGGGGACCTACAATGAGCAGTTCTTC.

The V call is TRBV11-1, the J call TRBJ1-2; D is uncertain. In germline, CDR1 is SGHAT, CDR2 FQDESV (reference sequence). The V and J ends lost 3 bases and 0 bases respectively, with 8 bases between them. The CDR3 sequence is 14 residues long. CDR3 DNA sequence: TGTGCCAGCAGCTTGCGGGCAGCTAACTATGGCTACACCTTC. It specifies CASSLRAANYGYTF.

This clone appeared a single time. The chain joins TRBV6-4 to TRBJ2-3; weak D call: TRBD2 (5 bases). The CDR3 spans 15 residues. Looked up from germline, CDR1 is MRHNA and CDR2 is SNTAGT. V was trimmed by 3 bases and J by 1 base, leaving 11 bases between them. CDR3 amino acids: CASSEGASGTDTQYF. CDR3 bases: TGTGCCAGCAGTGAGGGAGCTTCGGGCACAGATACGCAGTATTTT.

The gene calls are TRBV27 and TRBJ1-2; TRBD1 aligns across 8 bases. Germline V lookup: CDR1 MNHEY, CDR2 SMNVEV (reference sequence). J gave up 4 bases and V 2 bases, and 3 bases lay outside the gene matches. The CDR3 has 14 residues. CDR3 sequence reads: CASSLRTGTYGYTF. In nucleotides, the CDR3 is TGTGCCAGCAGTTTACGGACAGGGACCTATGGCTACACCTTC.

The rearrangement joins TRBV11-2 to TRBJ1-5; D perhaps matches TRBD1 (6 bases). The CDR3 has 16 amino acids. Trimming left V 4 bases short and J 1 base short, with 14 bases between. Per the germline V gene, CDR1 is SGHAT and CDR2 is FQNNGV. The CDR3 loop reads CASSSTGTLSNQPQHF. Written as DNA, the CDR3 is TGTGCCAGCAGCTCCACAGGGACGTTAAGCAATCAGCCCCAGCATTTT.

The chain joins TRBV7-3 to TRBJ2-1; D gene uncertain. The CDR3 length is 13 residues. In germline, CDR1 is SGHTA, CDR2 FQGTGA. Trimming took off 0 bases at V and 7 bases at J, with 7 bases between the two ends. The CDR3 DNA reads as TGTGCCAGCAGCTTAACCCCTAGAAATGAGCAGTTCTTC. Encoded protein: CASSLTPRNEQFF.

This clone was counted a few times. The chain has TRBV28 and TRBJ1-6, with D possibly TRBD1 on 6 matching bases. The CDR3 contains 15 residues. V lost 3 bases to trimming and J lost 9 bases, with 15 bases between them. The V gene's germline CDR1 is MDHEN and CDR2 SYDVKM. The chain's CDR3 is CASSFDARGGSPLHF. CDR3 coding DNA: TGTGCCAGCAGTTTCGATGCCAGGGGTGGTTCACCCCTCCACTTT.

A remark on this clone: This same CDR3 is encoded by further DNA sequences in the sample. The CDR3 sequence is CASSQDRNYGYTF. In DNA form, the CDR3 reads TGTGCCAGCAGCCAGGACAGAAACTATGGCTACACCTTC. This chain links TRBV3-1 (or the pseudogene TRBV3-2) with TRBJ1-2; D possibly corresponds to TRBD1 (6 bases). V shed 3 bases and J shed 2 bases, with 7 bases lying between them. Germline V lookup: CDR1 LGHDT, CDR2 YNNKEL (reference sequence). CDR3 size: 13 residues.

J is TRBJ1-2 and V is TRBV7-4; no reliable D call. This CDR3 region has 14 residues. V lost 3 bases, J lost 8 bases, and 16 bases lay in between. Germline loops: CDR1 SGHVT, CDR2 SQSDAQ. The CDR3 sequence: CASSFRVASRGYTF. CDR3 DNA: TGTGCCAGCAGCTTCCGGGTCGCATCCCGCGGCTACACCTTC.

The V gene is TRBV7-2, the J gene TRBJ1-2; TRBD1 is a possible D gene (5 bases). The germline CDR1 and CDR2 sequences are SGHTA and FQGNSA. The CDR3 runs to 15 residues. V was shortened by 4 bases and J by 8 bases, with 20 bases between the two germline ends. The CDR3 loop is CASSYPGRTTPGYTF. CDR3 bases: TGTGCCAGCAGCTACCCGGGACGGACTACCCCGGGCTACACCTTC.

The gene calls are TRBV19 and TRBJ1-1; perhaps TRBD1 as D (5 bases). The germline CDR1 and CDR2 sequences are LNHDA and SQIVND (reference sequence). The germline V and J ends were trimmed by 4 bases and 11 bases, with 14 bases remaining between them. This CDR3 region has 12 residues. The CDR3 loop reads CASSTGFVGAFF. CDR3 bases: TGTGCCAGTAGTACAGGGTTTGTCGGGGCTTTCTTT.

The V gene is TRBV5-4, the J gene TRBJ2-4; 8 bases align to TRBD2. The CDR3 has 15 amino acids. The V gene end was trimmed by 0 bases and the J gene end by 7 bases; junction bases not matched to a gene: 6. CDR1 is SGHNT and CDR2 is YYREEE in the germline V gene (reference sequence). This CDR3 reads CASSLGRGGKNIQYF. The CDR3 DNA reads TGTGCCAGCAGCTTGGGTCGCGGGGGGAAGAACATTCAGTACTTC.

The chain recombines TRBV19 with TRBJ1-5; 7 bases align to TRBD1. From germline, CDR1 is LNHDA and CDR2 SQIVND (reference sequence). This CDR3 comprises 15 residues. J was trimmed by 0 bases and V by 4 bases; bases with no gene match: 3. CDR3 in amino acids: CASSTDRYSNQPQHF. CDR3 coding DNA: TGTGCCAGTAGTACGGACAGGTATAGCAATCAGCCCCAGCATTTT.

The CDR3 DNA sequence: TGTGCCAGCAGCCTCGGGACAGGGCTCGTATACAATGAGCAGTTCTTC. It translates to CASSLGTGLVYNEQFF. This chain connects TRBV5-5 to TRBJ2-1; TRBD1 agrees at 9 bases. Germline lookup yields CDR1 SGHKS and CDR2 YYEKEE (reference sequence). V was pared by 4 bases and J by 4 bases, with 9 bases of the junction left unmatched. CDR3 size: 16 residues.

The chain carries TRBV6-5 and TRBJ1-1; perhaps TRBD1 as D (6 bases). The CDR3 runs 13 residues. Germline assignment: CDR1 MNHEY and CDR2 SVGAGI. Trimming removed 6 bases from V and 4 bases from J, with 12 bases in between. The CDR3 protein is CASSQQGSTEAFF. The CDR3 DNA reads TGTGCCAGCAGCCAACAGGGCAGCACTGAAGCTTTCTTT.

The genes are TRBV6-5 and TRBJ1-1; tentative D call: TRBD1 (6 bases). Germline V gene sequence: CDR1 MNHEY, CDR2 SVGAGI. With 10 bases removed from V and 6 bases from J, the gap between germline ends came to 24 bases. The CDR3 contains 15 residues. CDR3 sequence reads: CATTPPTGIVAEAFF. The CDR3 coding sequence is TGTGCCACGACCCCTCCAACAGGGATTGTTGCTGAAGCTTTCTTT.

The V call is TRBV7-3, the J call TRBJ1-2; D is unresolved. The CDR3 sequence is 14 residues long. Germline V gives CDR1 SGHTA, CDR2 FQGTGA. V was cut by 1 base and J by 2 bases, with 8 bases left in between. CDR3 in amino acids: CASSLRADNYGYTF. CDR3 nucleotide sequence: TGTGCCAGCAGCTTAAGGGCAGACAACTATGGCTACACCTTC.

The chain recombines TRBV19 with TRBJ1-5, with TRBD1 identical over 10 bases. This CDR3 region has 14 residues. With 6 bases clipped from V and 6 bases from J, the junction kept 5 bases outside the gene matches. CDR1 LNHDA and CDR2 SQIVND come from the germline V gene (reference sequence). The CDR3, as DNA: TGTGCCAGTAGGGGGACAGGGGTTGTTCAGCCCCAGCATTTT. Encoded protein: CASRGTGVVQPQHF.

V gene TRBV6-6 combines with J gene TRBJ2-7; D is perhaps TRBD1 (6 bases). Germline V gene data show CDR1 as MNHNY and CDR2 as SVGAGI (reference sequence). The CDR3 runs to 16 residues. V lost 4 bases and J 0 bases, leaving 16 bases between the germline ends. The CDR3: CASSLLGASSSYEQYF. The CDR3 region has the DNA TGTGCCAGCAGTTTACTGGGGGCGTCGAGCTCCTACGAGCAGTACTTC.

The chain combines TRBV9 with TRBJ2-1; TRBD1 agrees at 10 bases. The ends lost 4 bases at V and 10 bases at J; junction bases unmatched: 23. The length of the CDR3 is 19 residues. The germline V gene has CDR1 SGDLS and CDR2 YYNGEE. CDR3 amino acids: CASSPTPRGRGTGVDEQFF. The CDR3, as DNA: TGTGCCAGCAGCCCTACCCCGAGGGGGCGCGGGACAGGGGTAGACGAGCAGTTCTTC. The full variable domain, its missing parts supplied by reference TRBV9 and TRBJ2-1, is DSGVTQTPKHLITATGQRVTLRCSPRSGDLSVYWYQQSLDQGLQFLIQYYNGEERAKGNILERFSAQQFPDLHSELNLSSLELGDSALYFCASSPTPRGRGTGVDEQFFGPGTRLTVL.